The 32 T cell receptor beta chains given below trace back to one sample, sequenced in a study of blood T cells in healthy people across ages. Using a J-beta primer mix together with a sample-barcoded 5' primer, a second PCR was run for about 6 to 11 cycles. From the 5' RACE reads, TCRdb called clonotypes with MiXCR, one entry per CDR3 protein. The top ten hold about 11% of the sample, which has under 2 million distinct CDR3 sequences, roughly 32% seen once. What was sequenced was blood. These receptors came from a woman in her thirties in good health.

A remark on this clonotype: Mismatch with germline at one junction end may stem from a read error. The V call is TRBV4-3, the J call TRBJ2-3, with D tentatively TRBD2 (5 bases). The CDR3 sequence is 14 residues long. Germline CDR1 reads LGHNA; CDR2 reads YSLEER. The CDR3 bases are TGCGCCAGCAGCCAAGATCCCGAGGGTGATACGCAGTGTTTT. This sequence encodes CASSQDPEGDTQCF.

CDR3 DNA sequence: TGTGCCAGTTCTGATCTTGGACTAGCGGATAACAATGAGCAGTTCTTC. Amino acids: CASSDLGLADNNEQFF. This chain uses TRBV27 with TRBJ2-1, with 10 bases that match TRBD2. Germline V CDR1 and CDR2: MNHEY, SMNVEV (reference sequence). Germline trimming cut 9 bases from V and 5 bases from J; bases unmatched to any gene: 13. CDR3 size: 16 residues.

As for this clonotype: One end of the junction does not line up with germline, which may come from a read error. Here the CDR3 reads CASTPGSGETQYF. DNA for the CDR3: TGTGCCAGCACACCGGGGTCGGGGGAGACCCAGTACTTC. This chain connects TRBV18 to TRBJ2-5; possible D gene TRBD2, 5 bases. This CDR3 has 13 amino acids. Per germline, CDR1 KGHSH and CDR2 LQKENI.

The CDR3 protein is CASSQAGLAVEQYF. In nucleotides, the CDR3 is TGCGCCAGCAGCCAAGCGGGACTAGCGGTCGAGCAGTACTTC. The J gene is TRBJ2-4, the V gene TRBV4-1; 11 nucleotides match TRBD2. TRBJ2-7 matches the DNA end more closely, so the J call is doubtful. Per germline, CDR1 MGHRA and CDR2 YSYEKL. The CDR3 totals 14 residues.

This clonotype has just a few counts. The V and J genes are TRBV6-1 and TRBJ1-1; D not certain. This CDR3 is built from 11 residues. V lost 3 bases, J lost 8 bases, and 7 bases lay in between. Germline values: CDR1 MNHNS, CDR2 SASEGT. CDR3 in DNA: TGTGCCAGCAGTGATTGGCAGGAAGCTTTCTTT. Protein sequence: CASSDWQEAFF.

As for this clonotype: Mismatch with germline at one junction end may stem from a read error. The V gene is TRBV20-1, the J gene TRBJ2-7, with D possibly TRBD2 on 7 matching bases. Germline CDR1 reads DFQATT; CDR2 reads SNEGSKA (reference sequence). The CDR3 is made up of 15 amino acids. CDR3 nucleotides: TGCAGTGCGAGAGATCCGCGGGGGCGACACTACGAGCAGTACTTC. Its protein product is CSARDPRGRHYEQYF.

In this sample, this clonotype turned up many times. The chain recombines TRBV29-1 with TRBJ2-5; 7 positions agree with TRBD1. CDR3 length equals 15 residues. Germline V gene data show CDR1 as SQVTM and CDR2 as ANQGSEA. J lost 2 bases, V lost 3 bases, and 9 bases had no gene match. CDR3 residues: CSVEPIPGQQETQYF. The CDR3 DNA reads as TGCAGCGTTGAGCCGATACCGGGACAGCAAGAGACCCAGTACTTC. Full variable domain (outside the CDR3, taken from reference TRBV29-1 and TRBJ2-5): SAVISQKPSRDICQRGTSLTIQCQVDSQVTMMFWYRQQPGQSLTLIATANQGSEATYESGFVIDKFPISRPNLTFSTLTVSNMSPEDSSIYLCSVEPIPGQQETQYFGPGTRLLVL.

V and J are TRBV5-1 and TRBJ2-2, with a possible D match to TRBD1 (6 bases). This CDR3 comprises 15 residues. Germline V lookup: CDR1 SGHRS, CDR2 YFSETQ. Trimming removed 4 bases from V and 4 bases from J, with 14 bases in between. CDR3 amino acids: CASSPETRGTGELFF. The CDR3 bases are TGCGCCAGCAGCCCAGAGACCAGGGGCACCGGGGAGCTGTTTTTT.

The chain links TRBV20-1 to TRBJ1-1, with D perhaps TRBD1 (6 bases). Germline CDR1 reads DFQATT; CDR2 reads SNEGSKA (reference sequence). The ends were cut back, 5 bases at V and 3 bases at J, with 16 bases in the middle. This CDR3 spans 14 amino acids. Here the CDR3 reads CSAPLAAGDTEAFF. The CDR3 nucleotides read TGCAGTGCTCCCCTTGCGGCAGGGGACACTGAAGCTTTCTTT.

The V and J genes are TRBV6-2 or TRBV6-3 and TRBJ2-5; possibly TRBD2 for D (5 bases). Trimming took off 2 bases at V and 2 bases at J, with 18 bases between the two ends. The CDR3 runs 17 residues. Germline V gives CDR1 MNHEY, CDR2 SVGEGT. The CDR3 reads CASSYTETGIGQETQYF. The CDR3 DNA is TGTGCCAGCAGTTACACTGAAACGGGGATTGGGCAAGAGACCCAGTACTTC.

The rearrangement uses TRBV4-2 and TRBJ2-5; no reliable D call. Germline CDR1 LGHNA, CDR2 YNFKEQ. This CDR3 spans 16 amino acids. Between the trimmed V and J ends, which lost 0 bases and 3 bases, there was a span of 14 bases. DNA of the CDR3: TGTGCCAGCAGCCAAGATCGGGCAAAGGAAAAAGAGACCCAGTACTTC. Protein: CASSQDRAKEKETQYF.

The gene calls are TRBV5-1 and TRBJ2-1, with 8 bases that match TRBD2. V gave up 2 bases and J gave up 4 bases; unmatched junction bases: 8. CDR1 SGHRS and CDR2 YFSETQ come from the germline V gene. The CDR3 is 16 amino acids. CDR3 DNA: TGCGCCAGCAGCTTATTGATTAGCGGGGCATACAATGAGCAGTTCTTC. It encodes CASSLLISGAYNEQFF.

In its sample, this clonotype was seen a few times. This rearrangement joins TRBV7-2 to TRBJ2-1; TRBD2 might be the D (6 bases). The CDR3 runs to 14 residues. The V end was cut by 4 bases, the J end by 2 bases, with 9 bases between. Germline CDR1 reads SGHTA; CDR2 reads FQGNSA. The chain's CDR3 is CASSSGSTYNEQFF. In nucleotides, the CDR3 is TGTGCCAGCAGCTCCGGGAGTACCTACAATGAGCAGTTCTTC.

The chain couples TRBV30 to TRBJ2-7, with D unclear. V lost 1 base and J 0 bases, leaving 10 bases between the germline ends. CDR1 and CDR2 from the germline V gene are GTSNPN and SVGIG (reference sequence). The CDR3 length is 14 residues. The CDR3 spells CAWSEAVLSYEQYF. CDR3 sequence (DNA): TGTGCCTGGAGTGAGGCGGTCCTCTCCTACGAGCAGTACTTC. The full variable domain, rest sourced from reference TRBV30 and TRBJ2-7, is SQTIHQWPATLVQPVGSPLSLECTVEGTSNPNLYWYRQAAGRGLQLLFYSVGIGQISSEVPQNLSASRPQDRQFILSSKKLLLSDSGFYLCAWSEAVLSYEQYFGPGTRLTVT.

This chain connects TRBV28 to TRBJ2-5, with D possibly matching TRBD2 (5 bases). The V end lost 3 bases, the J end lost 3 bases, and 14 bases lay between the germline ends. The CDR3 totals 15 residues. Germline V gene data show CDR1 as MDHEN and CDR2 as SYDVKM. The CDR3 region is CASSFNLRAEETQYF. The CDR3 DNA reads TGTGCCAGCAGTTTCAATTTGAGGGCAGAAGAGACCCAGTACTTC.

The chain is built from TRBV10-3 and TRBJ1-2; tentatively, D is TRBD1 (6 bases). Germline V gene data show CDR1 as ENHRY and CDR2 as SYGVKD. The CDR3 loop spans 12 amino acids. Trimming took off 8 bases at V and 2 bases at J, with 9 bases between the two ends. In DNA, the CDR3 is TGTGCCATCCCAGGGGCGAACTATGGCTACACCTTC. The encoded protein is CAIPGANYGYTF.

A word on this clonotype: Relative to the germline gene, one junction end is altered; a read error may explain this. The chain joins TRBV29-1 to TRBJ1-4; possibly TRBD1 for D (6 bases). This CDR3 is 13 amino acids long. Germline CDR1 SQVTM, CDR2 ANQGSEA. This CDR3 reads CSIEGVRDEKLFF. The CDR3 DNA reads as TGCAGCATTGAGGGGGTAAGGGATGAAAAACTGTTTTTT. Based on the CDR3 plus reference TRBV29-1 and TRBJ1-4, the full variable domain is SAVISQKPSRDICQRGTSLTIQCQVDSQVTMMFWYRQQPGQSLTLIATANQGSEATYESGFVIDKFPISRPNLTFSTLTVSNMSPEDSSIYLCSIEGVRDEKLFFGSGTQLSVL.

About this clonotype itself: The junction does not match germline at one end; this may be a read error. The CDR3 sequence: CASNQGQTVQYF. The CDR3 bases are TGTGCCAGCAACCAAGGACAGACAGTCCAGTACTTC. V and J are TRBV3-1 and TRBJ2-5; D is possibly TRBD1 (6 bases). The CDR3 spans 12 residues. CDR1 and CDR2 from the germline V gene are LGHDT and YNNKEL (reference sequence).

The chain couples TRBV7-9 to TRBJ2-5; TRBD1 matches 8 bases. CDR1 SEHNR and CDR2 FQNEAQ come from the germline V gene (reference sequence). The CDR3 is 15 amino acids. Trimming cost V 8 bases and J 0 bases; bases outside gene matches: 8. The CDR3 coding sequence is TGTGCCAGCTGCCAGGGGGCGCGGGACCAAGAGACCCAGTACTTC. Amino acids: CASCQGARDQETQYF.

This clonotype came up many times. The V gene is TRBV29-1, the J gene TRBJ1-2; D uncertain. The V end lost 7 bases, the J end lost 8 bases, and 20 bases lay between the germline ends. There are 13 residues in the CDR3. Germline CDR1 SQVTM, CDR2 ANQGSEA. The CDR3 nucleotides are TGCAGCGCGCGGGCCGGGAAAGGTGACGGCTACACCTTC. Amino acid sequence: CSARAGKGDGYTF.

This clonotype has only one observation. The genes are TRBV27 and TRBJ2-1; no reliable D call. In germline, CDR1 is MNHEY, CDR2 SMNVEV (reference sequence). The CDR3 is made up of 19 amino acids. Between the trimmed V and J ends, which lost 3 bases and 0 bases, there was a span of 21 bases. This CDR3 reads CASSFLFPGSPSSYNEQFF. The CDR3 DNA follows: TGTGCCAGCAGTTTCCTCTTCCCCGGGTCACCCAGCTCCTACAATGAGCAGTTCTTC.

In its sample, this clonotype was seen a few times. A single base separates this from a much larger clone, so it may be a read error. The chain is built from TRBV4-1 and TRBJ2-3; D tentatively fits TRBD1 or TRBD2 (5 bases each). Germline V gene data show CDR1 as MGHRA and CDR2 as YSYEKL. This CDR3 comprises 15 residues. CDR3 loop: CASSPGAGRGDTRYF. CDR3 coding DNA: TGCGCCAGCAGCCCCGGGGCCGGAAGGGGAGATACGCGGTATTTT.

CDR3: CASMVTSSGNTIYF. CDR3 DNA: TGTGCCAGCATGGTAACATCCTCTGGAAACACCATATATTTT. V gene TRBV6-6 combines with J gene TRBJ1-3; no clear D. The germline V gene encodes CDR1 MNHNY and CDR2 SVGAGI (reference sequence). The ends were cut back, 7 bases at V and 0 bases at J, with 10 bases in the middle. There are 14 residues in the CDR3.

Turning to this clonotype: A single base separates this from a much larger clone, so it may be a read error. The chain uses TRBV3-1 and TRBJ2-5; D perhaps matches TRBD1 (5 bases). CDR3 size: 13 residues. Trimming removed 1 base at V and 12 bases at J, with 15 bases between. Per the germline V gene, CDR1 is LGHDT and CDR2 is YNNKEL (reference sequence). This chain's CDR3 is CASSQADTSRKYF. For the CDR3, the DNA is TGTGCCAGCAGCCAAGCGGACACTTCACGAAAGTACTTC.

This clonotype turned up a few times. The V and J genes are TRBV20-1 and TRBJ2-5, with D possibly matching TRBD2 (6 bases). Germline V CDR1 and CDR2: DFQATT, SNEGSKA (reference sequence). The V end lost 4 bases, the J end lost 5 bases, and 11 bases lay between the germline ends. The CDR3 is 12 residues long. In DNA, the CDR3 is TGCAGTGCTATCGCGGGGACGGAGACCCAGTACTTC. This codes for CSAIAGTETQYF.

The chain has TRBV28 and TRBJ2-1; TRBD2 matches at 13 bases. After removal of 3 bases from V and 7 bases from J, the junction contained 12 bases not matched to a gene. Per the germline V gene, CDR1 is MDHEN and CDR2 is SYDVKM. The CDR3 is made up of 18 amino acids. This CDR3 reads CASSFPTSGRASTNEQFF. The DNA of the CDR3 is TGTGCCAGCAGTTTCCCTACTAGCGGGAGGGCCTCTACAAATGAGCAGTTCTTC.

This clonotype was counted only a few times. The chain carries TRBV12-3 or TRBV12-4 and TRBJ2-3; D perhaps matches TRBD2 (5 bases). This CDR3 contains 14 residues. V was shortened by 3 bases and J by 2 bases, with 9 bases between the two germline ends. CDR3 amino acids: CASSFALDTDTQYF. In nucleotides, the CDR3 is TGTGCCAGCAGTTTTGCACTAGACACAGATACGCAGTATTTT.

The rearrangement joins TRBV20-1 to TRBJ1-2, with 9 bases fitting TRBD1. The germline CDR1 and CDR2 sequences are DFQATT and SNEGSKA (reference sequence). V lost 3 bases to trimming and J lost 6 bases; unmatched junction nucleotides: 5. The CDR3 is 13 residues long. CDR3 sequence reads: CSARDRGSNGYTF. CDR3 sequence (DNA): TGCAGTGCTAGGGACAGGGGTAGTAATGGCTACACCTTC.

This clonotype was counted at least ten times. The CDR3: CASLGETQYF. The CDR3, as DNA: TGTGCCAGCCTCGGGGAGACCCAGTACTTC. The chain carries TRBV27 and TRBJ2-5, with D unresolved. Germline V gene data show CDR1 as MNHEY and CDR2 as SMNVEV (reference sequence). The length of the CDR3 is 10 residues. With 8 bases removed from V and 5 bases from J, the gap between germline ends came to 6 bases.

The sample holds a few counts of this clonotype. J is TRBJ1-1 and V is TRBV10-3; 9 bases are a match to TRBD1. The length of the CDR3 is 17 residues. Germline-derived CDR1 and CDR2 are ENHRY and SYGVKD. With V trimmed by 3 bases and J by 1 base, 9 bases remained unmatched. The CDR3 DNA sequence: TGTGCCATCAGTGATTCGCCGGGACAGGGCCCGAACACTGAAGCTTTCTTT. As protein: CAISDSPGQGPNTEAFF.

This clonotype was seen only a few times. This chain's CDR3 is CSGGVRARVTEAFF. CDR3 nucleotides: TGCAGTGGAGGGGTTCGGGCACGGGTCACTGAAGCTTTCTTT. The chain has TRBV20-1 and TRBJ1-1; possible D gene TRBD1, 5 bases. CDR1 and CDR2 (germline): DFQATT, SNEGSKA (reference sequence). The germline V and J ends were trimmed by 7 bases and 4 bases, with 19 bases remaining between them. This CDR3 spans 14 amino acids.

This clonotype has at least ten counts. The CDR3 reads CASSGLAGSYEQYF. For the CDR3, the DNA is TGTGCCAGCAGCGGACTAGCGGGGTCATACGAGCAGTACTTC. The V call is TRBV6-2 or TRBV6-3, the J call TRBJ2-7; 12 bases map to TRBD2. Per germline, CDR1 MNHEY and CDR2 SVGEGT. CDR3 length: 14 residues. V trimming: 6 bases; J trimming: 4 bases; junction bases outside the gene matches: 4.